The sequence of this T cell receptor (beta chain) was determined in a study of preoperative IRX-2 immunotherapy in early breast cancer (dated by TCRdb to between 2019 and 2020). Via the germline V gene (reference sequence), CDR1 is MNHEY and CDR2 SMNVEV. CDR3 length: 15 amino acids, cysteine to phenylalanine. Only CDR3 DNA is held: 45 bases, read in frame from base 1. V is pruned by 5 bases and J by 3 bases, leaving 8 bases of the junction without a gene match. The treatment or condition label here, explained by the study, means: preoperative locoregional IRX-2 cytokine immunotherapy. The samples were obtained from a phase Ib study in which preoperative, locoregional IRX-2 cytokine immunotherapy intended to prime immune responses was tested. Before surgery, IRX-2 was given to the donors, who were patients with early-stage breast cancer. On this clone: Its cognate antigen has yet to be identified. No base-level quality is on record; no much larger clone is a single base apart.

Library construction relied on the immunoSEQ multiplex PCR assay. TCRdb provides this immuneACCESS table in a form limited to in-frame rearrangements. Some clones are lacking; in checked studies, under half of them reflect an unresolved V gene, and why the rest are absent is not known. This sample comprises about 43,000 clones, just under 95% of them detected only once. Clones ranked in the top ten supply 1.6% of the sample. This sequence uses TRBV27 and TRBJ2-3, and TRBD2 aligns with 7 junction nucleotides. The sequence came from a human donor with breast cancer. The source was tumor tissue, collected after IRX-2 immunotherapy. The sequenced DNA is TGTGCCAGCAGTCCCAGAGTAGCGGGTACAGATACGCAGTATTTT. It translates to CASSPRVAGTDTQYF.